These 32 T cell receptor beta chains share one sample of origin, sequenced in a study of PD-1 blockade in classical Hodgkin lymphoma. Method: immunoSEQ multiplex PCR; TCRdb's copy keeps in-frame clones and lacks some. The sample holds roughly 86,000 clones, over 80% seen once. As to time point: cycle 4 day 1 (C4D1), after six to seven weeks of nivolumab. With no exception, relapse followed autologous stem cell transplantation in all patients, and brentuximab vedotin exposure varied. The sample here was peripheral blood mononuclear cells (PBMCs), taken before the fourth cycle of nivolumab. The receptors come from a human donor with classical Hodgkin lymphoma.

This rearrangement joins TRBV2 to TRBJ2-7; D is unclear. Per germline, CDR1 SNHLY and CDR2 FYNNEI. The length of the CDR3 is 13 residues. Trimming pared 6 bases from V and 10 bases from J, leaving 19 bases between. CDR3 DNA: TGTGCCAGCAGCTATAAGACGCTAGAAACCCAGTACTTC. Protein product: CASSYKTLETQYF.

Concerning this clone itself: This sample includes further DNA sequences coding for the same CDR3. The rearrangement uses TRBV10-3 and TRBJ2-7; TRBD1 or TRBD2 may be the D gene (5 bases each). The CDR3 is 12 residues long. Germline values: CDR1 ENHRY, CDR2 SYGVKD. Deletions cut 8 bases from V and 3 bases from J, with 11 bases between. The DNA for the CDR3 is TGTGCCATCTCCGGGACGGACTACGAGCAGTACTTC. Translation: CAISGTDYEQYF.

The chain uses TRBV7-3 and TRBJ2-1; D may be TRBD2 (6 bases). Germline assignment: CDR1 SGHTA and CDR2 FQGTGA. V was shortened by 5 bases and J by 1 base, with 12 bases between the two germline ends. This CDR3 contains 15 residues. The CDR3 loop is CASSISGGSYNEQFF. The CDR3 DNA is TGTGCCAGCAGCATTAGCGGTGGATCCTACAATGAGCAGTTCTTC.

This chain joins TRBV5-1 and TRBJ2-5; tentatively, D is TRBD2 (7 bases). V dropped 2 bases and J dropped 3 bases, with 11 bases sitting between them. The CDR3 runs 14 residues. CDR1 SGHRS and CDR2 YFSETQ come from the germline V gene. CDR3 sequence (DNA): TGCGCCAGCAGCTTAGGAGGGGGGGAAGAGACCCAGTACTTC. Translating gives CASSLGGGEETQYF.

The rearrangement joins TRBV6-5 to TRBJ1-2, with TRBD1 identical over 9 bases. There are 14 residues in the CDR3. Per germline, CDR1 MNHEY and CDR2 SVGAGI. After removal of 6 bases from V and 8 bases from J, the junction contained 10 bases not matched to a gene. This CDR3 reads CASRPGQGSDGYTF. For the CDR3, the DNA is TGTGCCAGCAGACCCGGACAGGGGAGCGACGGCTACACCTTC.

The chain is built from TRBV19 and TRBJ1-4; D possibly corresponds to TRBD1 (5 bases). Germline V gene lookup returns CDR1 LNHDA and CDR2 SQIVND (reference sequence). The V and J ends lost 10 bases and 9 bases respectively, with 9 bases between them. CDR3 length: 10 amino acids. CDR3 bases: TGTGCCACCGGGACCCAAAAACTGTTTTTT. Residues: CATGTQKLFF.

The V and J genes are TRBV5-6 and TRBJ2-1; 7 bases line up with TRBD1. The germline V gene encodes CDR1 SGHDT and CDR2 YYEEEE. J gave up 1 base and V 4 bases, and 8 bases lay outside the gene matches. CDR3 length: 16 amino acids. In nucleotides, the CDR3 is TGTGCCAGCAGCCCCCCCCGACAGGGTTCCTACAATGAGCAGTTCTTC. It encodes CASSPPRQGSYNEQFF.

DNA for the CDR3: TGCGCCAGCAGCTTGGAGGCAGCCGGGAACACTGAAGCTTTCTTT. As protein: CASSLEAAGNTEAFF. The rearrangement joins TRBV5-1 to TRBJ1-1; no reliable D call. In germline, CDR1 is SGHRS, CDR2 YFSETQ. V was trimmed by 0 bases and J by 1 base, leaving 10 bases between them. There are 15 residues in the CDR3.

This clone has a handful of counts. The V gene is TRBV29-1, the J gene TRBJ2-2; D tentatively reads TRBD1 or TRBD2 (5 bases each). CDR1 SQVTM and CDR2 ANQGSEA come from the germline V gene. The CDR3 has 13 residues. Between the trimmed V and J ends, which lost 6 bases and 3 bases, there was a span of 11 bases. This chain's CDR3 is CSVWDGYTGELFF. The CDR3 DNA is TGCAGCGTGTGGGACGGGTACACCGGGGAGCTGTTTTTT.

V and J are TRBV30 and TRBJ1-2; D is uncertain. V was cut by 4 bases and J by 4 bases, with 13 bases left in between. Germline CDR1 and CDR2: GTSNPN and SVGIG (reference sequence). The CDR3 runs 13 residues. The DNA of the CDR3 is TGTGCCTGGATGGGGTCATTGGGCTATGGCTACACCTTC. Its protein is CAWMGSLGYGYTF.

The CDR3 DNA follows: TGCAGCGCCCTTCGGGGTTATAATGAGCAGTTCTTC. This gives the protein CSALRGYNEQFF. This chain uses TRBV29-1 with TRBJ2-1; D perhaps matches TRBD2 (5 bases). Deletions cut 7 bases from V and 7 bases from J, with 14 bases between. CDR1 SQVTM and CDR2 ANQGSEA come from the germline V gene. The CDR3 runs 12 residues.

This clone was seen once. The chain recombines TRBV19 with TRBJ2-1; D is ambiguous. The CDR3 loop spans 15 amino acids. V lost 5 bases, J lost 7 bases, and 18 bases lay in between. The germline CDR1 and CDR2 sequences are LNHDA and SQIVND (reference sequence). The CDR3 DNA sequence: TGTGCCAGTAGTCCCCCTTCAGGCGTTAGTAATGAGCAGTTCTTC. This encodes CASSPPSGVSNEQFF.

This clone was seen once. V and J are TRBV6-5 and TRBJ1-2; no definite D call. The CDR3 covers 16 residues. Germline assignment: CDR1 MNHEY and CDR2 SVGAGI. V was pared by 3 bases and J by 2 bases, with 16 bases between. Here the CDR3 DNA reads TGTGCCAGCAGTTATCGGGATCCAGGACCGAACTATGGCTACACCTTC. Amino acid sequence: CASSYRDPGPNYGYTF.

The J gene is TRBJ2-5, the V gene TRBV18, with 7 bases identical to TRBD1. Germline V gene sequence: CDR1 KGHSH, CDR2 LQKENI. V was clipped by 3 bases and J by 4 bases; unmatched bases: 11. The CDR3 is made up of 16 amino acids. This CDR3 is CASSPQGGRTGETQYF. DNA for the CDR3: TGTGCCAGCTCACCCCAAGGGGGACGGACAGGAGAGACCCAGTACTTC.

The gene calls are TRBV19 and TRBJ1-1; 7 nucleotides line up with TRBD1. Germline CDR1 is LNHDA and CDR2 is SQIVND (reference sequence). Germline trimming cut 6 bases from V and 5 bases from J; bases unmatched to any gene: 9. This CDR3 contains 14 residues. The CDR3 bases are TGTGCCAGTAGAAAACAGGGGCGAGGTACTGAAGCTTTCTTT. Protein sequence: CASRKQGRGTEAFF.

J is TRBJ1-1 and V is TRBV10-3; D possibly corresponds to TRBD1 (6 bases). V lost 6 bases and J lost 5, with 13 bases in between. Germline-derived CDR1 and CDR2 are ENHRY and SYGVKD. The length of the CDR3 is 13 residues. CDR3 DNA sequence: TGTGCCATCAGCCCCGGGCAGGGGACTGAAGCTTTCTTT. It specifies CAISPGQGTEAFF.

The chain recombines TRBV28 with TRBJ1-4; D gene unclear. V was shortened by 5 bases and J by 1 base, with 8 bases between the two germline ends. Germline CDR1 and CDR2: MDHEN and SYDVKM. The CDR3 covers 14 residues. The CDR3 region has the DNA TGTGCCAGCAGTCCACAAGGAACTAATGAAAAACTGTTTTTT. This gives the protein CASSPQGTNEKLFF. Using reference TRBV28 and TRBJ1-4 for the parts outside the CDR3, the full variable domain is DVKVTQSSRYLVKRTGEKVFLECVQDMDHENMFWYRQDPGLGLRLIYFSYDVKMKEKGDIPEGYSVSREKKERFSLILESASTNQTSMYLCASSPQGTNEKLFFGSGTQLSVL.

This chain joins TRBV19 and TRBJ2-5; the D gene is possibly TRBD1 (7 bases). Germline CDR1 LNHDA, CDR2 SQIVND (reference sequence). Between the trimmed V and J ends, which lost 8 bases and 2 bases, there was a span of 12 bases. The CDR3 spans 13 residues. The CDR3 reads CASGRDRQETQYF. The DNA of the CDR3 is TGTGCCAGTGGGCGGGACAGACAAGAGACCCAGTACTTC. Full variable domain (remainder filled in from reference TRBV19 and TRBJ2-5): DGGITQSPKYLFRKEGQNVTLSCEQNLNHDAMYWYRQDPGQGLRLIYYSQIVNDFQKGDIAEGYSVSREKKESFPLTVTSAQKNPTAFYLCASGRDRQETQYFGPGTRLLVL.

V is TRBV19 and J is TRBJ1-2; tentatively, D is TRBD1 (5 bases). V was shortened by 5 bases and J by 0 bases, with 10 bases between the two germline ends. This CDR3 contains 14 residues. Germline CDR1 is LNHDA and CDR2 is SQIVND (reference sequence). CDR3 in amino acids: CASSQGPANYGYTF. For the CDR3, the DNA is TGTGCCAGTAGTCAGGGCCCCGCTAACTATGGCTACACCTTC.

J is TRBJ2-1 and V is TRBV5-5, with TRBD2 as a possible D gene (5 bases). The V end was cut by 3 bases, the J end by 7 bases, with 14 bases between. The CDR3 has 14 amino acids. Germline V lookup: CDR1 SGHKS, CDR2 YYEKEE (reference sequence). The DNA of the CDR3 is TGTGCCAGCAGCTGGGAGATCGGAGGTAATGAGCAGTTCTTC. It yields the protein CASSWEIGGNEQFF.

A remark on this clone: The sample contains more than one DNA sequence encoding this CDR3. The chain has TRBV18 and TRBJ1-1, with 10 positions matching TRBD1. CDR3 length: 15 amino acids. CDR1 and CDR2 (germline): KGHSH, LQKENI. The V and J ends lost 3 bases and 3 bases, in that order; junction bases with no gene match: 4. The CDR3: CASSPRQGADTEAFF. The DNA for the CDR3 is TGTGCCAGCTCACCCAGACAGGGGGCCGACACTGAAGCTTTCTTT.

The chain links TRBV6-5 to TRBJ1-5, with D tentatively TRBD1 (6 bases). Germline V gene data show CDR1 as MNHEY and CDR2 as SVGAGI. The V and J ends lost 7 bases and 7 bases respectively, with 14 bases between them. The CDR3 totals 13 residues. The CDR3 DNA reads as TGTGCCAGCAAGGAAGGGGGAAACCAGCCCCAGCATTTT. This gives the protein CASKEGGNQPQHF.

This chain joins TRBV10-3 and TRBJ2-1, with unresolved D. Germline V gene sequence: CDR1 ENHRY, CDR2 SYGVKD. This CDR3 comprises 14 residues. V lost 3 bases and J 2 bases, leaving 8 bases between the germline ends. The CDR3 loop is CAISESPTYNEQFF. CDR3 coding DNA: TGTGCCATCAGTGAAAGCCCCACCTACAATGAGCAGTTCTTC.

This clone was counted a single time. The chain carries TRBV19 and TRBJ2-5; TRBD2 might be the D (8 bases). CDR3 length: 13 amino acids. Trimming took off 9 bases at V and 5 bases at J, with 16 bases between the two ends. Per germline, CDR1 LNHDA and CDR2 SQIVND (reference sequence). Here the CDR3 DNA reads TGTGCCAGCGGACTAGCCAGGGGGGAGACCCAGTACTTC. Translating it yields CASGLARGETQYF.

This chain connects TRBV6-5 to TRBJ1-1; perhaps TRBD1 as D (6 bases). Trimming cost V 10 bases and J 1 base, with 10 bases left between them. There are 12 residues in the CDR3. Germline CDR1 and CDR2: MNHEY and SVGAGI. The CDR3 region has the DNA TGTGCCATCAAGACAGGGAACACTGAAGCTTTCTTT. Translation: CAIKTGNTEAFF.

This chain links TRBV7-8 with TRBJ1-5, with no clear D. The germline gives CDR1 SGHVS, CDR2 FQNEAQ. V was cut by 5 bases and J by 1 base, with 9 bases left in between. The CDR3 spans 14 residues. CDR3 sequence (DNA): TGTGCCAGCAGCCCGTACCGCAGCAATCAGCCCCAGCATTTT. It specifies CASSPYRSNQPQHF.

The chain uses TRBV5-1 and TRBJ1-1; possible D gene TRBD1, 5 bases. This CDR3 is built from 15 residues. Germline V CDR1 and CDR2: SGHRS, YFSETQ. The V and J ends lost 1 base and 1 base respectively, with 11 bases between them. CDR3 DNA sequence: TGCGCCAGCAGCTTGTATGGGACGGCGAACACTGAAGCTTTCTTT. It is translated as CASSLYGTANTEAFF.

The J gene is TRBJ2-7, the V gene TRBV6-1; D is undetermined. This CDR3 is 14 amino acids long. CDR1 MNHNS and CDR2 SASEGT come from the germline V gene. The V gene lost 8 bases and the J gene lost 0 bases, with 14 bases spanning the gap. The DNA of the CDR3 is TGTGCCAGCGCCCCAGGCCTGAGCTCCTACGAGCAGTACTTC. Protein product: CASAPGLSSYEQYF.

The chain carries TRBV5-1 and TRBJ2-7; 11 bases map to TRBD2. CDR3 length: 15 residues. V shed 4 bases, J shed 3 bases, and the junction held 6 bases outside the gene matches. Germline V CDR1 and CDR2: SGHRS, YFSETQ. The CDR3 region is CASSPGGLAGYEQYF. CDR3 coding DNA: TGCGCCAGCAGCCCTGGAGGACTAGCGGGCTACGAGCAGTACTTC.

Comment on this clone: Additional DNA sequences in this sample encode the identical CDR3. The chain carries TRBV28 and TRBJ1-1; D is ambiguous. Trimming left V 6 bases short and J 3 bases short, with 14 bases between. The CDR3 length is 14 residues. The germline gives CDR1 MDHEN, CDR2 SYDVKM. The CDR3 loop is CASRTPGAYTEAFF. CDR3 DNA sequence: TGTGCCAGCAGAACGCCGGGCGCGTACACTGAAGCTTTCTTT.

This chain uses TRBV11-3 with TRBJ2-7; weak D call: TRBD2 (6 bases). The germline V and J ends were trimmed by 0 bases and 6 bases, with 15 bases remaining between them. There are 15 residues in the CDR3. Germline lookup yields CDR1 SGHNT and CDR2 YENEEA. This CDR3 reads CASSLEGSGPFEQYF. As DNA, the CDR3 is TGTGCCAGCAGCTTAGAAGGTAGCGGCCCCTTCGAGCAGTACTTC.

This clone was seen a single time. V is TRBV28 and J is TRBJ2-7; D is perhaps TRBD1 (5 bases). Germline CDR1 reads MDHEN; CDR2 reads SYDVKM. The CDR3 extends over 13 amino acids. V lost 4 bases and J lost 2, with 9 bases in between. The chain's CDR3 is CASSSRQTYEQYF. The CDR3 DNA reads TGTGCCAGCAGTTCACGACAGACCTACGAGCAGTACTTC.